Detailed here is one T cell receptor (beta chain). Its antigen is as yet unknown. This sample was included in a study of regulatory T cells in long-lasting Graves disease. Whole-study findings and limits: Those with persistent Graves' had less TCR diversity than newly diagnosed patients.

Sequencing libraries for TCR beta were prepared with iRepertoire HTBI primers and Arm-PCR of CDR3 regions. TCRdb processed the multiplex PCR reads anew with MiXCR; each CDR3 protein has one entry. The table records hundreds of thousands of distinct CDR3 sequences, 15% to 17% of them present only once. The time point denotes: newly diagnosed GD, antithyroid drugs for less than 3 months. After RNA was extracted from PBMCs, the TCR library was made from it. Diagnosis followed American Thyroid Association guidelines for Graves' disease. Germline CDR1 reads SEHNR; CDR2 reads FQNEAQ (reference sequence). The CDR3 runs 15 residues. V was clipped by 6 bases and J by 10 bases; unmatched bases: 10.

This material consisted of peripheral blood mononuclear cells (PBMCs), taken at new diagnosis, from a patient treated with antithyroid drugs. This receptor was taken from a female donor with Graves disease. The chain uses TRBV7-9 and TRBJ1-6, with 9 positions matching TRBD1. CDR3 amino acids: CASRTAGTGNSPLHF. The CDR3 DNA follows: TGTGCCAGCAGGACTGCCGGGACAGGGAACTCACCCCTCCACTTT.